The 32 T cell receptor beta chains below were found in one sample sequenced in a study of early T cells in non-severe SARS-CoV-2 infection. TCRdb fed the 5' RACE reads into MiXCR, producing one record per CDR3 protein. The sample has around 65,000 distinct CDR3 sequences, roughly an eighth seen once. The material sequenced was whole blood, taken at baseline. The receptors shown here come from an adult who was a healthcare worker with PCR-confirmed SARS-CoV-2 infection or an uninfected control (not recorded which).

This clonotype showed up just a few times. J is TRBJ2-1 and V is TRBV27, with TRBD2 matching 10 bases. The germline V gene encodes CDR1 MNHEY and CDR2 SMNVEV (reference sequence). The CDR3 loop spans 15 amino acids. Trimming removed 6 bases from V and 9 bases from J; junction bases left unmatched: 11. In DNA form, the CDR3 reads TGTGCCAGCAGCCTAAACCTAGCGGGAGTAAGTGAGCAGTTCTTC. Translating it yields CASSLNLAGVSEQFF.

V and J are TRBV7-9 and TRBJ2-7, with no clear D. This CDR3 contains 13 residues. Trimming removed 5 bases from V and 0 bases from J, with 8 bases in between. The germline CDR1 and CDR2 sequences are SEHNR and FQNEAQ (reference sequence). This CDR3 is CASSAPSSYEQYF. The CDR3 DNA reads TGTGCCAGCAGCGCCCCCAGCTCCTACGAGCAGTACTTC.

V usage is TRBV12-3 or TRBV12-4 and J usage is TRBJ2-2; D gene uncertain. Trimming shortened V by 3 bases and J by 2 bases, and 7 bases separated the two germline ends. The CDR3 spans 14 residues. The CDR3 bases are TGTGCCAGCAGTTTTGGCAGAAACACCGGGGAGCTGTTTTTT. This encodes CASSFGRNTGELFF.

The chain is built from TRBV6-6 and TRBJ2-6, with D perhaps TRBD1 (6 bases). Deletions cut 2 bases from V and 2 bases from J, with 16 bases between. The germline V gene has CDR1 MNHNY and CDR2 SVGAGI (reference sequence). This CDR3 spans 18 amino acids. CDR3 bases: TGTGCCAGCAGTTACCTCGCAGGGGAAGTGGCTGGGGCCAACGTCCTGACTTTC. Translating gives CASSYLAGEVAGANVLTF.

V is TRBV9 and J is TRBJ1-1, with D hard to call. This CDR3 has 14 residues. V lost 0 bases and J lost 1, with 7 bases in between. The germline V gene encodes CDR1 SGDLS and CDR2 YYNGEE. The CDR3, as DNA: TGTGCCAGCAGCGTAGTAAAGGGGAACACTGAAGCTTTCTTT. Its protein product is CASSVVKGNTEAFF.

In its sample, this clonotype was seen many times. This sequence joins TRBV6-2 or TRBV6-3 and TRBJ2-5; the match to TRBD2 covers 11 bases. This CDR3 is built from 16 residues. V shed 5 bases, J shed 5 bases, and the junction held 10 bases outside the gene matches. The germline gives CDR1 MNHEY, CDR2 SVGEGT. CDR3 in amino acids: CASSNPLAGDMETQYF. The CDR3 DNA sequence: TGTGCCAGCAGTAACCCACTAGCGGGAGATATGGAGACCCAGTACTTC.

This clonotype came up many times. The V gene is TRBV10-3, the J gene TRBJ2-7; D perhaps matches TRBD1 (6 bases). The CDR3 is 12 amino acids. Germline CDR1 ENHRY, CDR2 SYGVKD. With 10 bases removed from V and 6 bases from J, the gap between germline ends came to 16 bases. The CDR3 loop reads CATGTGSSEQYF. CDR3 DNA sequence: TGTGCCACGGGTACAGGGTCAAGCGAGCAGTACTTC.

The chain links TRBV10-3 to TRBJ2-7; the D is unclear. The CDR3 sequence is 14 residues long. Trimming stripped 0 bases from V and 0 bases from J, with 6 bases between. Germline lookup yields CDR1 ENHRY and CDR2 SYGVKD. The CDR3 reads CAISESRDSYEQYF. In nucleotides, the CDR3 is TGTGCCATCAGTGAGTCTAGGGACTCCTACGAGCAGTACTTC.

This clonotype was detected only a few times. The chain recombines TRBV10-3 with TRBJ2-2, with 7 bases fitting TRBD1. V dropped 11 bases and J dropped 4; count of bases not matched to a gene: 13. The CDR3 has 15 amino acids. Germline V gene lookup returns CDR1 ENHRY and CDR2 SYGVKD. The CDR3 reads CAAYRGNPGTGELFF. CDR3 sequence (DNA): TGTGCCGCATACAGGGGCAATCCGGGCACCGGGGAGCTGTTTTTT.

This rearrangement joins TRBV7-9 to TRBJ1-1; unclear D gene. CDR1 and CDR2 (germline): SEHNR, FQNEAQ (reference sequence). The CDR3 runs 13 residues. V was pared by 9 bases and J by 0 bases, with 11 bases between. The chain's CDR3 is CASSRSMNTEAFF. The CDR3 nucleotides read TGTGCCAGTTCCAGAAGCATGAACACTGAAGCTTTCTTT.

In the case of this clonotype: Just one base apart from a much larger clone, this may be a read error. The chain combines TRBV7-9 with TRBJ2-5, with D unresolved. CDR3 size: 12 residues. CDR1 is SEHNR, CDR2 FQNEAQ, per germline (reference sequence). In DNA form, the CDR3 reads TGTGCCAGCAGCTCCGCCGGAGAGACCGAGTACTTC. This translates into CASSSAGETEYF. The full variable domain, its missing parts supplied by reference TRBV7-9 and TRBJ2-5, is DTGVSQNPRHKITKRGQNVTFRCDPISEHNRLYWYRQTLGQGPEFLTYFQNEAQLEKSRLLSDRFSAERPKGSFSTLEIQRTEQGDSAMYLCASSSAGETEYFGPGTRLLVL.

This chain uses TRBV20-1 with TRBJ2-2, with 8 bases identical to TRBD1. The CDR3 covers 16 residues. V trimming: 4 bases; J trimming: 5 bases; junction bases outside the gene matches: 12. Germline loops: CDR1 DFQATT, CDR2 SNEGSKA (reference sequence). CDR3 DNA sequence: TGCAGTGCTACGAGGGTTGGACAGGGTTGGACCGGGGAGCTGTTTTTT. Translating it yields CSATRVGQGWTGELFF.

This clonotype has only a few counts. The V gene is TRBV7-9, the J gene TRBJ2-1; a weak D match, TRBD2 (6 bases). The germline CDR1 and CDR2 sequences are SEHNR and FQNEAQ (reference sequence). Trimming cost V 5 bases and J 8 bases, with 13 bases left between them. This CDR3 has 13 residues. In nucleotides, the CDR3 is TGTGCCAGCAGCACGACTAGAGTCCATGAGCAGTTCTTC. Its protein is CASSTTRVHEQFF.

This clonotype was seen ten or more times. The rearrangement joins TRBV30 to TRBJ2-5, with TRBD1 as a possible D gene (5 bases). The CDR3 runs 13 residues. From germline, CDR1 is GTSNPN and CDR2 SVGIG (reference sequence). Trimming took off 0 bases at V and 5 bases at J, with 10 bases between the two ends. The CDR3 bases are TGTGCCTGGAGTGTCCAGGGATCCGAGACCCAGTACTTC. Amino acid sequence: CAWSVQGSETQYF.

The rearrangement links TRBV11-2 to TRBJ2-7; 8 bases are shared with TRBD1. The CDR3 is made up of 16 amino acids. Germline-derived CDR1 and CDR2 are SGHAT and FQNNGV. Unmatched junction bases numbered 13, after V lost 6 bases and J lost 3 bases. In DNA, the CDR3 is TGTGCCAGCAGGCGACCCGGCCGGGACAGGAACTACGAGCAGTACTTC. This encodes CASRRPGRDRNYEQYF.

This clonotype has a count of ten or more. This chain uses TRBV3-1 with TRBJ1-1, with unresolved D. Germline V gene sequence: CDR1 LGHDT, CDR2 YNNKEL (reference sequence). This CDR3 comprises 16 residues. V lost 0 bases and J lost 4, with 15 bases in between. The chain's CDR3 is CASSQEATFGITEAFF. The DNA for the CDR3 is TGTGCCAGCAGCCAAGAAGCGACTTTCGGGATCACTGAAGCTTTCTTT.

Here the CDR3 DNA reads TGTGCCTGGAGAATGAACACTGAAGCTTTCTTT. Translated, it gives CAWRMNTEAFF. This chain links TRBV30 with TRBJ1-1; no reliable D call. Germline CDR1 is GTSNPN and CDR2 is SVGIG (reference sequence). V lost 3 bases and J lost 0, with 2 bases in between. The CDR3 totals 11 residues.

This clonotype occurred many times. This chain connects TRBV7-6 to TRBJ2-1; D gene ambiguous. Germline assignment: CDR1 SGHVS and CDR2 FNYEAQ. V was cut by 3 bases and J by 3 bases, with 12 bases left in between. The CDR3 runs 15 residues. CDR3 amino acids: CASSLFGSVYNEQFF. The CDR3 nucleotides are TGTGCCAGCAGCTTGTTTGGTTCTGTCTACAATGAGCAGTTCTTC.

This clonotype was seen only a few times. CDR3 in amino acids: CASSLIWGGENTEAFF. The CDR3 bases are TGTGCCAGCAGCTTAATCTGGGGAGGGGAGAACACTGAAGCTTTCTTT. The chain carries TRBV7-9 and TRBJ1-1; D possibly corresponds to TRBD1 (5 bases). The germline V and J ends were trimmed by 2 bases and 1 base, with 14 bases remaining between them. The V gene's germline CDR1 is SEHNR and CDR2 FQNEAQ (reference sequence). This CDR3 spans 16 amino acids.

In DNA, the CDR3 is TGCAGTGCCAGGGCGGCCGTAGGGTCGCGGTACAATGAGCAGTTCTTC. Amino acids: CSARAAVGSRYNEQFF. The chain joins TRBV20-1 to TRBJ2-1; D is possibly TRBD1 (5 bases). Trimming shortened V by 6 bases and J by 4 bases, and 22 bases separated the two germline ends. CDR3 size: 16 residues. The V gene's germline CDR1 is DFQATT and CDR2 SNEGSKA (reference sequence).

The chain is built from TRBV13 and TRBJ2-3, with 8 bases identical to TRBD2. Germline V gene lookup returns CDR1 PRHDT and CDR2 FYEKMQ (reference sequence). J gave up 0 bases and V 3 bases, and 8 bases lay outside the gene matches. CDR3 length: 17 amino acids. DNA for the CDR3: TGTGCCAGCAGCTTTGCCGGACTAGCCCATAGCACAGATACGCAGTATTTT. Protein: CASSFAGLAHSTDTQYF.

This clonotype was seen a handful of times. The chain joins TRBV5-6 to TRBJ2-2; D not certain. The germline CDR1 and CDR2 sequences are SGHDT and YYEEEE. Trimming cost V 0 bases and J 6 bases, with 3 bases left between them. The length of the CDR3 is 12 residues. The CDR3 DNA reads TGTGCCAGCAGCTTGGCCCCCGGGGAGCTGTTTTTT. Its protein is CASSLAPGELFF.

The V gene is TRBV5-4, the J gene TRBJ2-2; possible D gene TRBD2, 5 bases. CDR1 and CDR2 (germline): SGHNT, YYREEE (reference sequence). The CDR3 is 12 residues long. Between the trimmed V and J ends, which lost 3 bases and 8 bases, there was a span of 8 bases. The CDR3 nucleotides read TGTGCCAGCAGCTCGGGGAGAGGGGAGCTGTTTTTT. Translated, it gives CASSSGRGELFF. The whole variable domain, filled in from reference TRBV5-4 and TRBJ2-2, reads ETGVTQSPTHLIKTRGQQVTLRCSSQSGHNTVSWYQQALGQGPQFIFQYYREEENGRGNFPPRFSGLQFPNYSSELNVNALELDDSALYLCASSSGRGELFFGEGSRLTVL.

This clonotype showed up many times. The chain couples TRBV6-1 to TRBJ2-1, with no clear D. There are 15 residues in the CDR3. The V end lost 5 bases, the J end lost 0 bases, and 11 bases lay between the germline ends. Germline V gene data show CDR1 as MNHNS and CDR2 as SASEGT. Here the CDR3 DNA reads TGTGCCAGCAGTCCCAACAGATTCTCCTACAATGAGCAGTTCTTC. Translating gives CASSPNRFSYNEQFF.

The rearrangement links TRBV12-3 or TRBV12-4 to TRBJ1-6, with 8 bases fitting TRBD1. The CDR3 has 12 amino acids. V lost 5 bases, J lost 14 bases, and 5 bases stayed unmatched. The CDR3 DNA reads TGTGCCAGCAGTCGGACAGGGTTGACCCTCCACTTT. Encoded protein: CASSRTGLTLHF.

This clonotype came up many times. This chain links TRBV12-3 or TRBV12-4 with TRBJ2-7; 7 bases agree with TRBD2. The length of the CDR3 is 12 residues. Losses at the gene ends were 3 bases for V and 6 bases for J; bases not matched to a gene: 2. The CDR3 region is CASSFWGGEQYF. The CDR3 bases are TGTGCCAGCAGTTTTTGGGGGGGCGAGCAGTACTTC.

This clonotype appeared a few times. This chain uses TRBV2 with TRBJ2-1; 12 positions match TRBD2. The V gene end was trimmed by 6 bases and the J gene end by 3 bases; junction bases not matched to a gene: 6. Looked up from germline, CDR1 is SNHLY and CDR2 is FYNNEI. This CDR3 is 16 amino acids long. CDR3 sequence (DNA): TGTGCCAGCAGCCCCGGGACTAGCGGGCTCTACAATGAGCAGTTCTTC. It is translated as CASSPGTSGLYNEQFF.

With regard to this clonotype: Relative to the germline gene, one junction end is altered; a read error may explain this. The chain's CDR3 is CASSSTNKKLFF. In DNA form, the CDR3 reads TGTGCCAGCAGCTCGACTAATAAAAAACTGTTTTTT. V usage is TRBV7-9 and J usage is TRBJ1-4; D remains ambiguous. The CDR3 consists of 12 residues. Germline CDR1 reads SEHNR; CDR2 reads FQNEAQ (reference sequence).

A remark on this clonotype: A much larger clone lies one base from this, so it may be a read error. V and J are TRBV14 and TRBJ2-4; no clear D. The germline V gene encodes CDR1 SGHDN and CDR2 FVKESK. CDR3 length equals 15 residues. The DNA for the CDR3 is TGTGTCAGCAGCCAAGTCATCGGAGCCAAAAACATTCAGTACTTC. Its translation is CVSSQVIGAKNIQYF.

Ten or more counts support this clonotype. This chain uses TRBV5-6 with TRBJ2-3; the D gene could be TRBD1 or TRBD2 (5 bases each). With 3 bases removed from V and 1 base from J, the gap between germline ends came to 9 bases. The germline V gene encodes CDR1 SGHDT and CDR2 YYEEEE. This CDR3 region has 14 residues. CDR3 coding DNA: TGTGCCAGCAGCTGGGGACGGGGCACAGATACGCAGTATTTT. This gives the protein CASSWGRGTDTQYF. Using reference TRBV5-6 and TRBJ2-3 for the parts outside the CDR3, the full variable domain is DAGVTQSPTHLIKTRGQQVTLRCSPKSGHDTVSWYQQALGQGPQFIFQYYEEEERQRGNFPDRFSGHQFPNYSSELNVNALLLGDSALYLCASSWGRGTDTQYFGPGTRLTVL.

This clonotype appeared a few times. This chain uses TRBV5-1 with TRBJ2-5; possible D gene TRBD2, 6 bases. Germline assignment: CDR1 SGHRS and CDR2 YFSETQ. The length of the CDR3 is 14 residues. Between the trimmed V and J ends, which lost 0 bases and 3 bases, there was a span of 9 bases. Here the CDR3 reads CASSLGGLEETQYF. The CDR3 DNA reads TGCGCCAGCAGCTTGGGGGGACTTGAAGAGACCCAGTACTTC.

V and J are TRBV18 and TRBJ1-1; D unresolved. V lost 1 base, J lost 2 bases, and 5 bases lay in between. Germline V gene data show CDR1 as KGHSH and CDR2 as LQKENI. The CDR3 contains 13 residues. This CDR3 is CASSPQPNTEAFF. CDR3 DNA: TGTGCCAGCTCACCACAGCCCAACACTGAAGCTTTCTTT.